One and the same sample provided the 26 T cell receptor beta chains below, sequenced in a study of cytomegalovirus exposure and HLA in healthy donors. In the PCR, 60 Vbeta and 13 Jbeta primers were used. Profiling relied on immunoSEQ multiplex PCR, and the TCRdb table lists in-frame clones only, not all of them. Of approximately 150,000 clones listed, nearly 80% are singletons. Sequencing was carried out using PBMCs. Receptor source: a man aged 35 to 55 in good health and CMV-seropositive.

V and J are TRBV18 and TRBJ1-1, with TRBD1 as a possible D gene (6 bases). The germline gives CDR1 KGHSH, CDR2 LQKENI. The CDR3 is 16 residues long. The V and J ends lost 2 bases and 3 bases respectively, with 16 bases between them. The CDR3 nucleotides read TGTGCCAGCTCACCAAGTCTGGGGGCAATGGACACTGAAGCTTTCTTT. Protein product: CASSPSLGAMDTEAFF.

The chain joins TRBV27 to TRBJ2-7; TRBD1 might be the D (6 bases). V gave up 6 bases and J gave up 3 bases, with 18 bases separating them. The CDR3 consists of 15 residues. Germline V lookup: CDR1 MNHEY, CDR2 SMNVEV (reference sequence). The CDR3: CASRPTIEGVYEQYF. CDR3 DNA: TGTGCCAGCAGACCGACCATAGAGGGGGTCTACGAGCAGTACTTC.

J is TRBJ2-7 and V is TRBV4-1, with 8 bases aligning to TRBD2. This CDR3 has 14 amino acids. The germline V gene encodes CDR1 MGHRA and CDR2 YSYEKL. Trimming removed 5 bases from V and 2 bases from J; junction bases left unmatched: 5. The CDR3 nucleotides are TGCGCCAGCAGCTCCCTAGCGGGCCCCTACGAGCAGTACTTC. Its protein is CASSSLAGPYEQYF.

CDR3 nucleotide sequence: TGTGCCAGCAGCGTCCGGGACTCAGCCTACAATGAGCAGTTCTTC. Translating it yields CASSVRDSAYNEQFF. The chain is built from TRBV7-8 and TRBJ2-1; TRBD2 is a possible D gene (6 bases). This CDR3 comprises 15 residues. Germline V lookup: CDR1 SGHVS, CDR2 FQNEAQ. Trimming cost V 5 bases and J 2 bases, with 13 bases left between them. Drawing the rest from reference TRBV7-8 and TRBJ2-1, the complete variable domain is GAGVSQSPRYKVAKRGQDVALRCDPISGHVSLFWYQQALGQGPEFLTYFQNEAQLDKSGLPSDRFFAERPEGSVSTLKIQRTQQEDSAVYLCASSVRDSAYNEQFFGPGTRLTVL.

The chain carries TRBV25-1 and TRBJ2-1, with 9 positions matching TRBD2. V dropped 1 base and J dropped 4; count of bases not matched to a gene: 5. Germline V CDR1 and CDR2: MGHDK, SYGVNS. The CDR3 covers 16 residues. CDR3 coding DNA: TGTGCCAGCAGTGAATTTGGTAGCGGGAGTTACAATGAGCAGTTCTTC. This encodes CASSEFGSGSYNEQFF.

The V call is TRBV18, the J call TRBJ2-3; 8 nucleotides agree with TRBD2. The CDR3 has 16 amino acids. The germline V gene has CDR1 KGHSH and CDR2 LQKENI. Trimming at V came to 3 bases and at J to 5 bases, leaving 10 bases not matched to a gene. The CDR3 nucleotides read TGTGCCAGCTCACCTGCCTCCGGACTAGCAAGAGATACGCAGTATTTT. Amino acids: CASSPASGLARDTQYF. The whole variable domain, filled in from reference TRBV18 and TRBJ2-3, reads NAGVMQNPRHLVRRRGQEARLRCSPMKGHSHVYWYRQLPEEGLKFMVYLQKENIIDESGMPKERFSAEFPKEGPSILRIQQVVRGDSAAYFCASSPASGLARDTQYFGPGTRLTVL.

The chain couples TRBV6-5 to TRBJ1-2; D is possibly TRBD1 (6 bases). The ends were cut back, 7 bases at V and 7 bases at J, with 16 bases in the middle. The CDR3 spans 13 residues. CDR1 MNHEY and CDR2 SVGAGI come from the germline V gene. The CDR3 DNA follows: TGTGCCAGCACCGCGGACAGTCCGGGTGGCTACACCTTC. It codes for CASTADSPGGYTF.

The chain joins TRBV2 to TRBJ2-1; 13 bases align to TRBD2. Trimming cost V 6 bases and J 3 bases; bases outside gene matches: 8. The CDR3 spans 17 residues. Germline V gene sequence: CDR1 SNHLY, CDR2 FYNNEI. The chain's CDR3 is CASRNPGTSGNYNEQFF. Here the CDR3 DNA reads TGTGCCAGCAGGAATCCCGGGACTAGCGGGAACTACAATGAGCAGTTCTTC.

J is TRBJ1-5 and V is TRBV7-3; D not certain. Germline CDR1 SGHTA, CDR2 FQGTGA. Trimming took off 5 bases at V and 1 base at J, with 12 bases between the two ends. The CDR3 length is 15 residues. CDR3 sequence reads: CASSPEGRSNQPQHF. CDR3 in DNA: TGTGCCAGCAGCCCCGAGGGTAGGAGCAATCAGCCCCAGCATTTT.

The CDR3 spells CASGQDYEQYF. The CDR3 region has the DNA TGTGCCAGCGGACAGGACTACGAGCAGTACTTC. The V gene is TRBV19, the J gene TRBJ2-7; 7 nucleotides line up with TRBD1. The CDR3 contains 11 residues. Germline values: CDR1 LNHDA, CDR2 SQIVND (reference sequence). The junction had 2 bases not matched to a gene; V was cut back by 9 bases and J by 3 bases.

This rearrangement joins TRBV9 to TRBJ2-2, with 7 bases lining up with TRBD2. Trimming cost V 1 base and J 2 bases; bases outside gene matches: 2. CDR3 length: 15 amino acids. CDR1 and CDR2 (germline): SGDLS, YYNGEE. The DNA of the CDR3 is TGTGCCAGCAGCGTACGCGGGAGAAACACCGGGGAGCTGTTTTTT. It specifies CASSVRGRNTGELFF.

The chain has TRBV6-6 and TRBJ2-7; 10 nucleotides line up with TRBD2. Germline CDR1 reads MNHNY; CDR2 reads SVGAGI (reference sequence). CDR3 size: 14 residues. V shed 7 bases, J shed 6 bases, and the junction held 9 bases outside the gene matches. The CDR3 loop reads CASTLTLAGGEQYF. The CDR3 DNA is TGTGCCAGCACTCTAACATTAGCGGGGGGCGAGCAGTACTTC.

This chain links TRBV28 with TRBJ2-7; 9 positions agree with TRBD2. The V gene end was trimmed by 6 bases and the J gene end by 3 bases; junction bases not matched to a gene: 12. From germline, CDR1 is MDHEN and CDR2 SYDVKM. The CDR3 extends over 16 amino acids. CDR3 sequence reads: CASSHLVWREGYEQYF. DNA for the CDR3: TGTGCCAGCAGCCACCTTGTATGGCGGGAGGGCTACGAGCAGTACTTC.

J is TRBJ2-1 and V is TRBV9; D is possibly TRBD2 (5 bases). Germline V CDR1 and CDR2: SGDLS, YYNGEE. This CDR3 region has 15 residues. V gave up 1 base and J gave up 6 bases, with 14 bases separating them. CDR3 residues: CASSVHTDSSNEQFF. The CDR3 DNA reads as TGTGCCAGCAGCGTACATACGGACTCAAGCAATGAGCAGTTCTTC.

The chain combines TRBV9 with TRBJ2-2; no clear D. CDR1 and CDR2 (germline): SGDLS, YYNGEE. V lost 1 base and J lost 5, with 6 bases in between. The CDR3 is 13 residues long. As DNA, the CDR3 is TGTGCCAGCAGCGTAATACAGACCGGGGAGCTGTTTTTT. Translating gives CASSVIQTGELFF.

The V and J genes are TRBV4-1 and TRBJ2-7; no definite D call. V lost 0 bases, J lost 0 bases, and 9 bases lay in between. CDR1 is MGHRA, CDR2 YSYEKL, per germline. This CDR3 contains 15 residues. Written as DNA, the CDR3 is TGCGCCAGCAGCCAAGATCTGCAGAACTCCTACGAGCAGTACTTC. This translates into CASSQDLQNSYEQYF.

The chain uses TRBV7-2 and TRBJ2-6, with 9 bases aligning to TRBD1. This CDR3 has 15 residues. After removal of 5 bases from V and 4 bases from J, the junction contained 3 bases not matched to a gene. CDR1 and CDR2 (germline): SGHTA, FQGNSA. CDR3 in amino acids: CASSPTGGGANVLTF. CDR3 coding DNA: TGTGCCAGCAGCCCTACAGGGGGCGGGGCCAACGTCCTGACTTTC.

The chain employs TRBV19 and TRBJ2-1; TRBD2 matches at 7 bases. The length of the CDR3 is 13 residues. Germline CDR1 LNHDA, CDR2 SQIVND (reference sequence). V lost 8 bases, J lost 5 bases, and 6 bases stayed unmatched. CDR3 sequence reads: CASWGEGNNEQFF. In DNA form, the CDR3 reads TGTGCCAGTTGGGGGGAGGGAAACAATGAGCAGTTCTTC.

This clone showed up just a few times. J is TRBJ2-7 and V is TRBV9; the match to TRBD2 covers 14 bases. Germline V gene sequence: CDR1 SGDLS, CDR2 YYNGEE. V was pared by 3 bases and J by 0 bases, with 8 bases of the junction left unmatched. The CDR3 runs 18 residues. DNA for the CDR3: TGTGCCAGCAGCGCCGGGACTAGCGGGAGAATCCACTCCTACGAGCAGTACTTC. It codes for CASSAGTSGRIHSYEQYF.

This rearrangement joins TRBV27 to TRBJ1-2; 7 nucleotides agree with TRBD1. CDR1 and CDR2 (germline): MNHEY, SMNVEV (reference sequence). The ends lost 5 bases at V and 4 bases at J; junction bases unmatched: 16. This CDR3 region has 17 residues. Here the CDR3 reads CASSPYQGQLTPYGYTF. DNA of the CDR3: TGTGCCAGCAGTCCGTACCAGGGACAGTTAACCCCCTATGGCTACACCTTC.

The V call is TRBV28, the J call TRBJ1-2; D gene unclear. This CDR3 comprises 13 residues. With 6 bases removed from V and 3 bases from J, the gap between germline ends came to 11 bases. The germline V gene encodes CDR1 MDHEN and CDR2 SYDVKM. The CDR3 nucleotides read TGTGCCAGCAGCCCCGGGTTTTACTATGGCTACACCTTC. This codes for CASSPGFYYGYTF.

V and J are TRBV19 and TRBJ2-2; possibly TRBD1 for D (5 bases). Trimming cost V 2 bases and J 1 base, with 5 bases left between them. Germline V gives CDR1 LNHDA, CDR2 SQIVND (reference sequence). The CDR3 consists of 14 residues. The CDR3: CASSIQGNTGELFF. CDR3 nucleotide sequence: TGTGCCAGTAGTATACAGGGGAACACCGGGGAGCTGTTTTTT.

This clone was recorded only once. This chain joins TRBV18 and TRBJ2-6; D may be TRBD1 (6 bases). The CDR3 has 20 amino acids. Trimming removed 1 base from V and 0 bases from J, with 19 bases in between. Germline CDR1 KGHSH, CDR2 LQKENI. For the CDR3, the DNA is TGTGCCAGCTCACCACTCTTGATGACAGGTCCTCGCTCTGGGGCCAACGTCCTGACTTTC. Translation: CASSPLLMTGPRSGANVLTF.

The chain links TRBV28 to TRBJ2-2, with TRBD2 matching 8 bases. The CDR3 is 16 amino acids. Per germline, CDR1 MDHEN and CDR2 SYDVKM. Germline trimming cut 5 bases from V and 5 bases from J; bases unmatched to any gene: 10. CDR3 nucleotide sequence: TGTGCCAGCAGTCCCACCTGGGGCGGGAGGACCGGGGAGCTGTTTTTT. As protein: CASSPTWGGRTGELFF.

This rearrangement joins TRBV4-2 to TRBJ2-7, with unresolved D. CDR1 is LGHNA and CDR2 is YNFKEQ in the germline V gene. CDR3 length: 14 residues. V was trimmed by 0 bases and J by 3 bases, leaving 9 bases between them. The CDR3 DNA sequence: TGTGCCAGCAGCCAAGAAGTCACTGGCTACGAGCAGTACTTC. The encoded protein is CASSQEVTGYEQYF.

This CDR3 reads CASSGGQIHTDTQYF. The CDR3 DNA follows: TGCGCCAGCAGCGGCGGACAGATCCACACAGATACGCAGTATTTT. V gene TRBV5-1 combines with J gene TRBJ2-3, with a tentative D call TRBD1 (6 bases). Germline assignment: CDR1 SGHRS and CDR2 YFSETQ. The CDR3 contains 15 residues. V dropped 4 bases and J dropped 2 bases, with 14 bases sitting between them.